Listed below are T cell receptor beta chains from one sample, sequenced in a study of control samples from healthy donors and cancer patients. Sequencing used immunoSEQ multiplex PCR; TCRdb keeps in-frame clones, though not all of them. The sample holds roughly 70,000 clones, over 75% seen once. Sequencing was done on a sample of blood. The receptors originated from a man between 45 and 60 years old in good health. Each CDR3 is given with its conserved first and last residue. A D gene is named only where the DNA matches it firmly. Not all rows give a size; the values are once, few, many and, for expanded clones, a class.

clone size: -
J gene: TRBJ1-1
V gene: TRBV21-1
D gene: -
CDR3 DNA: TGTGCCAGCAGCAAAGTGTCGGGGGTTCCTATGAACACTGAAGCTTTCTTT
CDR3 protein: CASSKVSGVPMNTEAFF

clone size: few
J gene: TRBJ2-4
V gene: TRBV7-9
D gene: TRBD2
CDR3 DNA: TGTGCCAGCAGCTCAAGGACTAGCGGGAGTAGAAACATTCAGTACTTC
CDR3 protein: CASSSRTSGSRNIQYF

clone size: -
J gene: TRBJ2-7
V gene: TRBV7-2
D gene: -
CDR3 DNA: TGTGCCAGCAGCTTAGTACCAGGACAAAGATACGAGCAGTACTTC
CDR3 protein: CASSLVPGQRYEQYF

clone size: -
J gene: TRBJ1-1
V gene: TRBV7-9
D gene: TRBD1
CDR3 DNA: TGTGCCAGCAGCTTCCCCGGGCAGGGGGGGTCTGAAGCTTTCTTT
CDR3 protein: CASSFPGQGGSEAFF

clone size: -
J gene: TRBJ1-6
V gene: TRBV7-6
D gene: -
CDR3 DNA: TGTGCCAGCAGCGTACAGTGGGGGAATTCACCCCTCCACTTT
CDR3 protein: CASSVQWGNSPLHF

clone size: -
J gene: TRBJ2-3
V gene: TRBV5-5
D gene: TRBD2
CDR3 DNA: TGTGCCAGCAGCATGACTAGCGCGAGCACAGATACGCAGTATTTT
CDR3 protein: CASSMTSASTDTQYF

clone size: -
J gene: TRBJ2-1
V gene: TRBV15
D gene: TRBD2
CDR3 DNA: TGTGCCACCAGCAGTAGGACTAGCGGGATGAATGAGCAGTTCTTC
CDR3 protein: CATSSRTSGMNEQFF

clone size: -
J gene: TRBJ2-2
V gene: TRBV9
D gene: -
CDR3 DNA: TGTGCCAGCAGCGTAGCGGGTCAGAACACCGGGGAGCTGTTTTTT
CDR3 protein: CASSVAGQNTGELFF

clone size: -
J gene: TRBJ2-5
V gene: TRBV7-8
D gene: -
CDR3 DNA: TGTGCCAGCCTGCAGGAGGAGACCCAGTACTTC
CDR3 protein: CASLQEETQYF

clone size: -
J gene: TRBJ2-4
V gene: TRBV11-3
D gene: -
CDR3 DNA: TGTGCCAGCAGCCAGACCGACCGGGGGTGGGGCAAAAACATTCAGTACTTC
CDR3 protein: CASSQTDRGWGKNIQYF

clone size: once
J gene: TRBJ2-5
V gene: TRBV7-7
D gene: TRBD2
CDR3 DNA: TGTGCCAGCAGCTTAAAGCTACGGGGGAGGGAAGAGACCCAGTACTTC
CDR3 protein: CASSLKLRGREETQYF

clone size: -
J gene: TRBJ1-4
V gene: TRBV19
D gene: -
CDR3 DNA: TGTGCCAGTAGTCCAGGGGCGGATGATAATGAAAAACTGTTTTTT
CDR3 protein: CASSPGADDNEKLFF

clone size: -
J gene: TRBJ1-4
V gene: TRBV19
D gene: TRBD1
CDR3 DNA: TGTGCCAGTAGACCCATACGACAGGGGGATGAAAAACTGTTTTTT
CDR3 protein: CASRPIRQGDEKLFF

clone size: -
J gene: TRBJ2-5
V gene: TRBV6-4
D gene: -
CDR3 DNA: TGTGCCAGCAGTGAACAACCACAAGAGACCCAGTACTTC
CDR3 protein: CASSEQPQETQYF

clone size: -
J gene: TRBJ1-3
V gene: TRBV28
D gene: TRBD1
CDR3 DNA: TGTGCCAGCAGTTCAAACAAACAGGGGAGGCGGTCTGGAAACACCATATATTTT
CDR3 protein: CASSSNKQGRRSGNTIYF